This TCR beta chain is drawn from a study of T-cell memory formation after mild COVID-19. The germline V gene has CDR1 LGHNA and CDR2 YSLEER. The CDR3 sequence is 14 residues long. V was pared by 4 bases and J by 4 bases, with 8 bases between. Constant-segment-primed 5'RACE gave TCR alpha and TCR beta cDNA libraries with sample barcodes and UMIs. TCRdb called the 5' RACE reads again in MiXCR, with one record for every CDR3 protein. The sample consists of approximately 100,000 distinct CDR3 sequences, around 15% of them appearing once. This clonotype was detected only a few times. The J gene is TRBJ2-6, the V gene TRBV4-3; D is unresolved. The TCR comes from an adult woman who had mild COVID-19 (a few samples of this study predate the infection). Cell type and time point are not known. The sequencing input was PBMCs or a T cell subset sorted from them (not recorded which). The CDR3 coding sequence is TGCGCCAGCAGCCCAGGAGCCGGGGCCAACGTCCTGACTTTC. Protein product: CASSPGAGANVLTF.